The table lists the clone carrying this T cell receptor (beta chain) with many counts. The antigen remains undetermined. In germline, CDR1 is DFQATT, CDR2 SNEGSKA (reference sequence). Deletions cut 3 bases from V and 4 bases from J, with 16 bases between. CDR3 length: 14 residues. TCRdb re-analysed the 5' RACE reads in MiXCR, keeping a single row per CDR3 protein. The sample consists of about 700,000 distinct CDR3 sequences, 8.6% of them appearing once. This record belongs to a study of identical twins. Study observations and caveats: Monozygotic twin pairs showed more out-of-frame TCR alpha sharing than models estimated.

This sample also belongs to another study, concerning yellow fever vaccine responses in identical twins.

The TCR sequence derives from a woman aged 18-29 years in good health. The V and J genes are TRBV20-1 and TRBJ2-7, with D tentatively TRBD1 or TRBD2 (5 bases each). Sequences were obtained from PBMCs. DNA of the CDR3: TGCAGTGCTAGGAGTCGGGGCGGTATGTACGAGCAGTACTTC. Amino acids: CSARSRGGMYEQYF.